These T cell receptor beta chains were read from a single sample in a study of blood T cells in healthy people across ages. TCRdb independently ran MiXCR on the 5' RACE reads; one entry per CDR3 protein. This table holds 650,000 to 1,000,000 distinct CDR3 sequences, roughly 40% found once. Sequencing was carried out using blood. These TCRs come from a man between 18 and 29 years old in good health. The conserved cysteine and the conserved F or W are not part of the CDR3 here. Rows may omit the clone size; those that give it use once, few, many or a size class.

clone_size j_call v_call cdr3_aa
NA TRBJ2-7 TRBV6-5 ASRVGTSPTYEQY
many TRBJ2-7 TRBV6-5 ASSRGGSSYEQY
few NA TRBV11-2 ASSLDREGSRGYNEQY
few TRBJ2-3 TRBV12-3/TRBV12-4 ASSLAGGPKDTQY
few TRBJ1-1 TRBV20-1 SASSLGGETEAF
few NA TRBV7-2 ASSLVALSYNEQY
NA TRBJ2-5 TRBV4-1 ASSQYIGQETQY
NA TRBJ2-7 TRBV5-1 ASSLFGQKRGRYNEQY
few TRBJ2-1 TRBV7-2 ASSLNRGHEQF
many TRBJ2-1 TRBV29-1 SVAEEGGPLGEQF
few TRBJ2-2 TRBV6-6 ASSYRGGTGELF
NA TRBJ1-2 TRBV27 ASSPPGTKYYGYT
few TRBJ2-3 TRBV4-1 ASSPPSGGMGDTQY
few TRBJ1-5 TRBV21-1 ATAGHRGENQPQH
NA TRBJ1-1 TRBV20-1 SAGAGNTEAF
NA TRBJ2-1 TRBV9 ASSGGGAYDEQF
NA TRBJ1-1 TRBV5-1 ASTRGGGTEAF